The source of this T cell receptor (beta chain) is a study of T cell responses to AZD1222 COVID-19 vaccine (dated by TCRdb to about 2021). In terms of the full investigation: AZD1222 recipients with second doses at about 4 weeks or about 12 weeks were pooled, because spike-specific TCR depth and breadth did not differ between schedules. Trial participants were enrolled into age subgroups of 18-55, 56-69 and 70-plus years, which contained roughly 150, 30 and 60 TCR-sequenced participants, respectively. TCR sequencing was performed for over 230 trial participants, of whom about 200 were given two doses of AZD1222 and some 26 were given two doses of MenACWY control vaccine. On the study overall, not on this receptor specifically: In the small 56-69-year group, the increase in depth fell short of significance, most likely because of low power. After two AZD1222 doses, both the breadth and the depth of spike-specific TCRs were significantly higher than at day 0 and than in MenACWY recipients. Vaccine-associated CD4 TCRs spanned the whole spike protein, with dominant responses in regions 160-218 and 743-854. Conclusions about previously exposed vaccinees are limited because only 5 or 6 AZD1222 recipients were SARS-CoV-2 seropositive at baseline. Epitopes outside the regions mutated in the B.1.351 and B.1.1.7 variants were reportedly recognized by nearly half of the unique spike-specific TCRs. Participants were mostly white British and included more females than males, and it was suggested by the authors that clonal diversity may have been underestimated. Because no day 14 peak-response samples were available, the repertoires could be characterized only after the peak T cell response.

This clone was detected once. Its binding antigen is unknown. Nothing much larger sits one base from this clone, and base qualities are not available. Read against the paper, the sample's time point label means: baseline before first vaccination. The vaccinee samples were drawn from two UK trials, COV001 and COV002, one of which was a single-blind randomized controlled phase 2/3 trial testing AZD1222 (ChAdOx1 nCoV-19) in healthy adults. For TCRbeta chain sequencing, PBMC samples from trial participants were taken at day 0 and at day 28 after the second dose. The CDR3 regions of human TCRbeta chains were subjected to immunosequencing. Turning to the authors' computational methods: TCRs in the repertoires were compared against a reference library of SARS-CoV-2-specific TCRs that had been generated with the MIRA antigen-specificity platform. Breadth was defined as the fraction of unique TCRs that were SARS-CoV-2-associated, and depth was defined as the fraction of total T cells that were SARS-CoV-2-associated. Using the MIRA data, every spike-specific TCR was mapped to the spike region that the TCR reacted to and assigned to either a CD4 or a CD8 class. Log10-transformed breadth and depth values were compared by one-way ANOVA with Sidak's multiple comparisons tests. TCRdb holds this immuneACCESS table with in-frame rearrangements only. Some clones are missing; in checked studies, unresolved V genes explain under half, and the rest has no known cause. That table furnishes V, J and clone size, whereas the DNA furnished D and trimming. Recorded for this sample are 120,000 or so clones; over 75% of them occurred a single time. Together, the top ten hold around 7.2% of the sample.

The CDR3 holds 16 amino acids from the cysteine to the phenylalanine. Only CDR3 DNA remains: 48 bases, in frame from the first base. CDR1 and CDR2 were assigned from the germline V gene as MDHEN and SYDVKM. V loses 3 bases of germline sequence and J loses 0 bases, and the interval between the two ends is 14 bases. The chain joins TRBV28 to TRBJ1-2, with a tentative D gene TRBD1 over 6 matching bases. The receptor comes from an adult in good health. Sequenced material: peripheral blood, taken on day 0 of AZD1222 vaccination. CDR3 sequence: CASSFPPGETNYGYTF. The base sequence is TGTGCCAGCAGTTTCCCCCCAGGGGAAACTAACTATGGCTACACCTTC.